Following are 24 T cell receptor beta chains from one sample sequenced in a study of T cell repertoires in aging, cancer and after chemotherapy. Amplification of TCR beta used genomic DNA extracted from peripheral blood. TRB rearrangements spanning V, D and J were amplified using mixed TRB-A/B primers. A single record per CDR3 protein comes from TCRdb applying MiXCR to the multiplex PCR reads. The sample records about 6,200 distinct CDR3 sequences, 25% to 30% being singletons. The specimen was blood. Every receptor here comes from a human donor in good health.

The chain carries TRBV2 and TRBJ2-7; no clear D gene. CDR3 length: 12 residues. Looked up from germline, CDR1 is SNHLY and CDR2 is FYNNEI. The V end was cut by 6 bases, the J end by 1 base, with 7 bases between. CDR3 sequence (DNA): TGTGCCAGCAGCCAAGATTCCTACGAGCAGTACTTC. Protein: CASSQDSYEQYF. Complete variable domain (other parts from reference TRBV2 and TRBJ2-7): EPEVTQTPSHQVTQMGQEVILRCVPISNHLYFYWYRQILGQKVEFLVSFYNNEISEKSEIFDDQFSVERPDGSNFTLKIRSTKLEDSAMYFCASSQDSYEQYFGPGTRLTVT.

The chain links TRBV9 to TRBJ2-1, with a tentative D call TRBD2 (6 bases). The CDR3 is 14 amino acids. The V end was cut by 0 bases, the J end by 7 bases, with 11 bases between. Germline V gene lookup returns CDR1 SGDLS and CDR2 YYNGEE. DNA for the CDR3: TGTGCCAGCAGCGTAGTCGAGGGAGGAAATGAGCAGTTCTTC. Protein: CASSVVEGGNEQFF.

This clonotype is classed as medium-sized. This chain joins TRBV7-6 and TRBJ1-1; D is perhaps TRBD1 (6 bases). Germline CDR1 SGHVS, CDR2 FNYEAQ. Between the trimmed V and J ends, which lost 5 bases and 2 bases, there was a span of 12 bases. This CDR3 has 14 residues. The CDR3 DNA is TGTGCCAGCAGCCCAAGGGGGGTTAACACTGAAGCTTTCTTT. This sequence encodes CASSPRGVNTEAFF.

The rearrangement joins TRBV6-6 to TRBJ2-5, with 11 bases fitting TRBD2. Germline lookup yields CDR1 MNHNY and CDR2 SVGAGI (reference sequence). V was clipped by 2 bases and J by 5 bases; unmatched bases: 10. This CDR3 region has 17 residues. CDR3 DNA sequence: TGTGCCAGCAGTTACGTAAGAACTAGCGGGAGCCGGGAGACCCAGTACTTC. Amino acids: CASSYVRTSGSRETQYF.

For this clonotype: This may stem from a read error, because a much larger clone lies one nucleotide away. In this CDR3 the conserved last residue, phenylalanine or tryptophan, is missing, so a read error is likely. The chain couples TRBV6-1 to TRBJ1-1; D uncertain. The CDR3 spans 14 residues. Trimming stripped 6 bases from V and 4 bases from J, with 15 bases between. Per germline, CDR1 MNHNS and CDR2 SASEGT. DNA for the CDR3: TGTGCCAGCAGCCCGCAAGGACTTGTCACTGAAGCTTTCTAT. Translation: CASSPQGLVTEAFY.

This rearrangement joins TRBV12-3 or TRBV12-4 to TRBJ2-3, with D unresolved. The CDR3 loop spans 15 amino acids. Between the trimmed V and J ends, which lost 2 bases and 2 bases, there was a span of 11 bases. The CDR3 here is CASSLLSGPTDTQYF. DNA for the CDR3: TGTGCCAGCAGTTTACTGTCCGGGCCCACAGATACGCAGTATTTT.

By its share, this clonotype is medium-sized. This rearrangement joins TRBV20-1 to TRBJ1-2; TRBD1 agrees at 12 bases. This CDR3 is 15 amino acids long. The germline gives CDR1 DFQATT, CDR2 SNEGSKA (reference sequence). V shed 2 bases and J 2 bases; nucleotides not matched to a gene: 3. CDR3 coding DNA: TGCAGTGCTAGACCGGGACAGGGGGCGAACTATGGCTACACCTTC. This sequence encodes CSARPGQGANYGYTF.

CDR3 region: CASSSPGQQETQYF. The CDR3 nucleotides read TGTGCCAGCAGCTCACCGGGACAGCAAGAGACCCAGTACTTC. The chain combines TRBV5-4 with TRBJ2-5, with 7 bases that match TRBD1. CDR1 and CDR2 from the germline V gene are SGHNT and YYREEE (reference sequence). J was trimmed by 2 bases and V by 3 bases; bases with no gene match: 4. The CDR3 spans 14 residues.

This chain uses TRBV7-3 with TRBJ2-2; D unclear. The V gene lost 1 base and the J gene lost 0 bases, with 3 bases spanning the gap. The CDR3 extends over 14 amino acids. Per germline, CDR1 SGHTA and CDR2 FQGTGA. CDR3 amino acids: CASSLSTNTGELFF. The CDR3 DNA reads TGTGCCAGCAGCTTAAGCACGAACACCGGGGAGCTGTTTTTT.

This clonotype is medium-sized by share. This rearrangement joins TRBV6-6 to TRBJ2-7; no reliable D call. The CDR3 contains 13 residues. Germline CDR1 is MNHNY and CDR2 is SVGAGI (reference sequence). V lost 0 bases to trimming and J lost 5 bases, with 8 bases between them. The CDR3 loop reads CASSYSRENEQYV. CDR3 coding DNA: TGTGCCAGCAGTTACTCTAGGGAAAACGAGCAGTACGTC.

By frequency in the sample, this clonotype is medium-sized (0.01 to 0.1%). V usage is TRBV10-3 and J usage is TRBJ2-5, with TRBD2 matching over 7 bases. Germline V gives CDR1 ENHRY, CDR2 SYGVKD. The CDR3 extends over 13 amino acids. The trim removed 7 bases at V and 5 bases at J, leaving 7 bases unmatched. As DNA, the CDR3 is TGTGCCATCACCAGCGGGGTCCGCGAGACCCAGTACTTC. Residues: CAITSGVRETQYF.

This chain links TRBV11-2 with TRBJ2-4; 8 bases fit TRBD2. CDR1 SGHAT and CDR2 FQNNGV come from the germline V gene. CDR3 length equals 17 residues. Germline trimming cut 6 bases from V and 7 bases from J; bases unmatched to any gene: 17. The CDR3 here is CASSSLRRIGGGNIQYF. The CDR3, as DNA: TGTGCCAGCAGTTCCCTCAGGCGCATCGGGGGGGGGAACATTCAGTACTTC.

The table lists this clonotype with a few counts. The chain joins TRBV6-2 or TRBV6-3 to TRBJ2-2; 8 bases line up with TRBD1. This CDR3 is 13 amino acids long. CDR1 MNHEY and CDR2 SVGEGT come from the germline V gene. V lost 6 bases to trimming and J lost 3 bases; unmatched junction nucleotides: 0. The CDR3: CASRTGDTGELFF. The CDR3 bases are TGTGCCAGCAGGACAGGGGACACCGGGGAGCTGTTTTTT.

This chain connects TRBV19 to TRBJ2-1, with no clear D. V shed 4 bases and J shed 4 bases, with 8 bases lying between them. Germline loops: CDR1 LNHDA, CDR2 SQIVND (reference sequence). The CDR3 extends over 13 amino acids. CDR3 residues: CASSTSRYNEQFF. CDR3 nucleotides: TGTGCCAGTAGTACATCTAGGTACAATGAGCAGTTCTTC.

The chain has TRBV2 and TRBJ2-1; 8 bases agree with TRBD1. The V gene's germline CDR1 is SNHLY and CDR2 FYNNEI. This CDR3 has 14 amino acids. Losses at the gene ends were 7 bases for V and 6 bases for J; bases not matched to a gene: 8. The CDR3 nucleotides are TGTGCCAGCAAGCGGACAGGGCAGATCAATGAGCAGTTCTTC. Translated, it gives CASKRTGQINEQFF.

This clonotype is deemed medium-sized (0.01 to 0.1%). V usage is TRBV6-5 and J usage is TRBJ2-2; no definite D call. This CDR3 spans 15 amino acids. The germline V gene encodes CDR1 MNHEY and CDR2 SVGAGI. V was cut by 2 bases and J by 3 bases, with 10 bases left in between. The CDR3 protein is CASSYEHGYTGELFF. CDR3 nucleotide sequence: TGTGCCAGCAGTTACGAACACGGATACACCGGGGAGCTGTTTTTT.

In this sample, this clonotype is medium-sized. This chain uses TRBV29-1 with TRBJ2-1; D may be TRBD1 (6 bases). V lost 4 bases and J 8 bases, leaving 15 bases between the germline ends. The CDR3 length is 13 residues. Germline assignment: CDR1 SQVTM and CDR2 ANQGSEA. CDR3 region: CSVVRQEWYEQFF. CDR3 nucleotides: TGCAGCGTTGTACGACAGGAATGGTATGAGCAGTTCTTC.

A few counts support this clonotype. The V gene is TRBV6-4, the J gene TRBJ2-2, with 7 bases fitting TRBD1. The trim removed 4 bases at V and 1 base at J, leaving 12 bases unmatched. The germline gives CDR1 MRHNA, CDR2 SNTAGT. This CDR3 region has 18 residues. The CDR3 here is CASSVTPLQGRNTGELFF. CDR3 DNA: TGTGCCAGCAGTGTGACACCTCTACAGGGGCGGAACACCGGGGAGCTGTTTTTT.

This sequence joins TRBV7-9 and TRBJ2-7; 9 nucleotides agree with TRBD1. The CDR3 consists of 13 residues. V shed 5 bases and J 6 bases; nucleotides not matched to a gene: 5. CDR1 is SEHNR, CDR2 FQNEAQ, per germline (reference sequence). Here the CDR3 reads CASSPGQGLEQYV. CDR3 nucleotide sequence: TGTGCCAGCAGCCCGGGACAGGGTCTCGAGCAGTACGTC.

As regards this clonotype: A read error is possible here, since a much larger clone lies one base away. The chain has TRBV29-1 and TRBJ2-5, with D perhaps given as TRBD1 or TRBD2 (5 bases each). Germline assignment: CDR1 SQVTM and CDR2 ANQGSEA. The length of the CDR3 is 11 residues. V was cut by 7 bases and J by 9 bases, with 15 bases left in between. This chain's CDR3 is CSGGTGEAQYF. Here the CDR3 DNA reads TGCAGCGGGGGGACGGGCGAGGCCCAGTACTTC.

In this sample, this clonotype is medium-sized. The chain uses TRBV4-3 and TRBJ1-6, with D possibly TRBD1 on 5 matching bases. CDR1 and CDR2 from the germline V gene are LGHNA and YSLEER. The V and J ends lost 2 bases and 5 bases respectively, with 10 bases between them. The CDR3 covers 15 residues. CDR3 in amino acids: CASSQMQGNNSPLHF. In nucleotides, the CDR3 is TGCGCCAGCAGCCAAATGCAGGGCAATAATTCACCCCTCCACTTT.

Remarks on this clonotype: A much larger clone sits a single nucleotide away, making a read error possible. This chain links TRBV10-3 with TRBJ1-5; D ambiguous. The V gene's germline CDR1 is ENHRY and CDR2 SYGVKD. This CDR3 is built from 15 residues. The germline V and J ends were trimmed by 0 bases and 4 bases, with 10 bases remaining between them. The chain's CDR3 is CAISESVGLNQPQHF. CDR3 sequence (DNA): TGTGCCATCAGTGAGTCGGTGGGTCTTAATCAGCCCCAGCATTTT.

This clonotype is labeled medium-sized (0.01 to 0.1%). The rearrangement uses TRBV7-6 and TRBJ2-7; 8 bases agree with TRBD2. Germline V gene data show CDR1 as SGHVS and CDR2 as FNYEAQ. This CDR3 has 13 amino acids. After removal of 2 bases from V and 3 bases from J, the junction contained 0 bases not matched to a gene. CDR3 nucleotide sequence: TGTGCCAGCAGCTTAAGCGGGAGCTACGAGCAGTACTTC. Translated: CASSLSGSYEQYF.

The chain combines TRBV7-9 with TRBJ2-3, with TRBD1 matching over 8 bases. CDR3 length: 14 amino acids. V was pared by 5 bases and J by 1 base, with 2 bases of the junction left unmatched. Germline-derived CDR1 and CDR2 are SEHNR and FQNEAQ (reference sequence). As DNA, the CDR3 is TGTGCCAGCAGCCCGGGACAGGGCACAGATACGCAGTATTTT. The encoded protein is CASSPGQGTDTQYF.